This T cell receptor beta chain was documented in a study of Graves' ophthalmopathy and Graves' hyperthyroidism. This clonotype was recorded many times. This clone may be a read error of a much larger clone one base away. Germline V gene lookup returns CDR1 DFQATT and CDR2 SNEGSKA (reference sequence). CDR3 length: 14 residues. Deletions cut 1 base from V and 0 bases from J, with 10 bases between. Investigators amplified TCR beta CDR3 regions from RNA transcripts. RT-PCR in the first round used HTBI primers; a second-round multiplex PCR followed. TCRdb ran MiXCR on the multiplex PCR reads and lists one entry per CDR3 protein. The sample comprises approximately 160,000 distinct CDR3 sequences, roughly two fifths of which are singletons, and roughly 6% rests with the top ten.

The V gene is TRBV20-1, the J gene TRBJ2-7; a possible D gene is TRBD2 (6 bases). Sequenced material: peripheral blood. This TCR was recovered from a woman between 40 and 55 years old with Graves' ophthalmopathy. The CDR3 region is CSARGRTISYEQYF. DNA of the CDR3: TGCAGTGCTAGAGGCAGGACTATCTCCTACGAGCAGTACTTC.